The rows below give T cell receptor beta chains drawn from one sample of a study of T cell responses to AZD1222 COVID-19 vaccine. Only in-frame clones appear in the TCRdb table, and some are missing; sequencing was by immunoSEQ multiplex PCR. Of about 190,000 clones in the sample, about 92% were seen once. Material: peripheral blood, obtained on day 0 of AZD1222 vaccination. The origin of the receptors is an adult in good health. Both conserved end residues are part of each CDR3. The D gene is left open where the match is weak. Not all rows give a size; the values are once, few, many and, for expanded clones, a class.

J gene,V gene,clone size,D gene,CDR3 protein,CDR3 DNA
TRBJ1-2,TRBV7-9,NA,TRBD1,CASSLAFGQGAIGYTF,TGTGCCAGCAGCTTAGCGTTCGGACAGGGGGCGATTGGCTACACCTTC
TRBJ1-1,TRBV19,NA,NA,CASSRGGPMGATEAFF,TGTGCCAGTAGTAGGGGGGGACCGATGGGGGCCACTGAAGCTTTCTTT
TRBJ1-1,TRBV10-1,NA,TRBD1,CASSEHGTGGTEAFF,TGCGCCAGCAGTGAACATGGGACAGGGGGAACTGAAGCTTTCTTT
TRBJ1-2,TRBV5-6,NA,TRBD1,CASSLGDRGGYTF,TGTGCCAGCAGCTTGGGGGACAGAGGGGGCTACACCTTC
TRBJ2-2,TRBV9,NA,NA,CASSVGTVDTGELFF,TGTGCCAGCAGCGTGGGGACCGTGGACACCGGGGAGCTGTTTTTT
TRBJ1-5,TRBV15,NA,NA,CATSKEGGRSNQPQHF,TGTGCCACCAGTAAGGAGGGCGGGAGGAGCAATCAGCCCCAGCATTTT
TRBJ1-2,TRBV4-1,NA,NA,CASRGVLTNYGYTF,TGCGCCAGCAGAGGTGTTCTTACTAACTATGGCTACACCTTC
TRBJ1-3,TRBV7-7,NA,NA,CASSLDLASGNTIYF,TGTGCCAGCAGCTTAGACCTTGCCTCTGGAAACACCATATATTTT
TRBJ1-2,TRBV3-1/TRBV3-2,NA,NA,CASSPRGRNFNYGYTF,TGTGCCAGCAGCCCCCGAGGCAGGAACTTTAACTATGGCTACACCTTC
TRBJ1-2,TRBV14,NA,NA,CASSQARGPTYGYTF,TGTGCCAGCAGCCAAGCCCGAGGGCCCACCTATGGCTACACCTTC
TRBJ2-2,TRBV7-2,NA,NA,CASTSGRRTGELFF,TGTGCCAGCACTTCCGGACGGAGAACCGGGGAGCTGTTTTTT
TRBJ2-7,TRBV27,NA,NA,CASRKSGGVTYEQYF,TGTGCCAGCAGGAAGTCAGGCGGGGTAACCTACGAGCAGTACTTC
TRBJ1-5,TRBV19,NA,NA,CASKVSGLGGNQPQHF,TGTGCCAGTAAAGTTTCCGGTTTGGGGGGCAATCAGCCCCAGCATTTT
TRBJ1-2,TRBV4-1,NA,NA,CASSQGGAGPFTGYTF,TGCGCCAGCAGCCAAGGAGGGGCAGGGCCGTTTACTGGCTACACCTTC
TRBJ1-1,TRBV3-1/TRBV3-2,NA,TRBD1,CASSQVNRGLGTEAFF,TGTGCCAGCAGCCAAGTTAACAGGGGGCTGGGTACTGAAGCTTTCTTT
TRBJ1-3,TRBV10-2,NA,NA,CASRGQSSGNTIYF,TGCGCCAGCAGGGGACAAAGCTCTGGAAACACCATATATTTT
TRBJ1-4,TRBV6-5,NA,NA,CASSPRASTNEKLFF,TGTGCCAGCAGTCCCCGGGCTTCAACTAATGAAAAACTGTTTTTT
TRBJ2-7,TRBV6-6,NA,NA,CASSYSKGKEQYF,TGTGCCAGCAGTTACTCGAAGGGGAAGGAGCAGTACTTC
TRBJ1-1,TRBV5-6,NA,NA,CASSLTLSNTEAFF,TGTGCCAGCAGCCTGACACTATCGAACACTGAAGCTTTCTTT
TRBJ1-1,TRBV24-1,NA,TRBD1,CATSTQGGNTEAFF,TGTGCCACCAGTACGCAGGGGGGTAACACTGAAGCTTTCTTT
TRBJ2-3,TRBV4-1,NA,TRBD1,CASSLKSGQSGDTQYF,TGCGCCAGCAGCTTGAAATCGGGACAGTCAGGAGATACGCAGTATTTT
TRBJ1-6,TRBV5-4,NA,NA,CASSLRTGTIDNSPLHF,TGTGCCAGCAGCTTGCGGACTGGGACAATAGATAATTCACCCCTCCACTTT
TRBJ1-5,TRBV6-6,NA,NA,CASSLELQQPQHF,TGTGCCAGCAGTTTGGAGCTTCAACAGCCCCAGCATTTT
TRBJ1-2,TRBV7-9,NA,NA,CASKGGLDYGYTF,TGTGCCAGCAAAGGGGGTTTGGACTATGGCTACACCTTC
TRBJ2-7,TRBV4-1,once,NA,CASSLGSGEQYF,TGCGCCAGCTCCCTAGGGTCGGGAGAGCAGTACTTC
TRBJ1-2,TRBV29-1,medium-sized,NA,CSVDTTINGYTF,TGCAGCGTTGATACAACAATCAATGGCTACACCTTC
TRBJ2-1,TRBV6-5,NA,NA,CASIPGEMWNEQFF,TGTGCCAGCATTCCAGGGGAAATGTGGAATGAGCAGTTCTTC
TRBJ1-4,TRBV19,few,NA,CASSPHGQGSTNEKLFF,TGTGCCAGTAGTCCTCACGGGCAGGGGTCGACTAATGAAAAACTGTTTTTT
TRBJ1-5,TRBV6-5,few,NA,CASSPTDGSNQPQHF,TGTGCCAGCAGCCCGACAGACGGTAGCAATCAGCCCCAGCATTTT
TRBJ2-5,TRBV9,NA,TRBD1,CASSSRTGAETQYF,TGTGCCAGCAGCTCCCGGACAGGGGCAGAGACCCAGTACTTC
TRBJ1-3,TRBV9,few,NA,CASSVESGAYSGNTIYF,TGTGCCAGCAGCGTAGAGTCAGGGGCTTACTCTGGAAACACCATATATTTT
TRBJ1-4,TRBV19,once,NA,CASTEGTTQSEKLFF,TGTGCCAGTACCGAAGGGACCACTCAGAGTGAAAAACTGTTTTTT
TRBJ2-4,TRBV19,NA,TRBD2,CASSIDGSSVGGENIQYF,TGTGCCAGTAGTATAGATGGCAGTAGTGTTGGGGGGGAAAACATTCAGTACTTC
TRBJ1-6,TRBV9,NA,NA,CASSAYTGWTSPLHF,TGTGCCAGCAGCGCTTATACAGGGTGGACTTCACCCCTCCACTTT
TRBJ2-2,TRBV7-2,NA,TRBD1,CASSSRQGKNTGELFF,TGTGCCAGCAGCTCTAGACAGGGGAAGAACACCGGGGAGCTGTTTTTT
TRBJ1-4,TRBV5-1,NA,NA,CASSLSGATNEKLFF,TGCGCCAGCAGCCTCTCCGGTGCAACTAATGAAAAACTGTTTTTT
TRBJ1-2,TRBV6-2/TRBV6-3,NA,NA,CASSQLYGYTF,TGTGCCAGCAGTCAATTGTATGGCTACACCTTC
TRBJ2-1,TRBV7-8,NA,TRBD1,CASSLQGVDNEQFF,TGTGCCAGCAGCCTACAGGGGGTCGACAATGAGCAGTTCTTC
TRBJ2-1,TRBV5-6,NA,TRBD2,CASSLAPGGPYNEQFF,TGTGCCAGCAGCTTGGCTCCGGGGGGGCCCTACAATGAGCAGTTCTTC
TRBJ1-4,TRBV29-1,few,NA,CSAGRGTNEKLFF,TGCAGCGCCGGACGGGGTACTAATGAAAAACTGTTTTTT
TRBJ2-1,TRBV7-2,NA,NA,CASSLQAPIAYNEQFF,TGTGCCAGCAGCTTACAGGCCCCTATAGCCTACAATGAGCAGTTCTTC
TRBJ2-5,TRBV28,NA,TRBD2,CASRGERGRQETQYF,TGTGCCAGCAGGGGAGAGCGGGGGCGACAAGAGACCCAGTACTTC
TRBJ1-1,TRBV12-3/TRBV12-4,NA,NA,CASSLEVGTEAFF,TGTGCCAGCAGTTTGGAGGTGGGCACTGAAGCTTTCTTT
TRBJ2-7,TRBV6-6,NA,NA,CASSYSQGTYEQYF,TGTGCCAGCAGTTACTCCCAGGGCACCTACGAGCAGTACTTC
TRBJ2-7,TRBV5-4,NA,NA,CASSLVQGGHEQYF,TGTGCCAGCAGCTTGGTTCAAGGGGGACACGAGCAGTACTTC
TRBJ1-6,TRBV19,NA,NA,CASSSGGEGSPLHF,TGTGCCAGTTCGTCGGGGGGTGAGGGTTCACCCCTCCACTTT